Below, one T cell receptor beta chain is given with its context. This CDR3 has 14 residues. Germline CDR1 and CDR2: SEHNR and FQNEAQ (reference sequence). The V gene end was trimmed by 3 bases and the J gene end by 4 bases; junction bases not matched to a gene: 3. TCR beta CDR3 sequences were amplified from RNA transcripts. The TCR CDR3 first-round RT-PCR relied on the HTBI primer set. Using its own MiXCR run on the multiplex PCR reads, TCRdb lists one record per CDR3 protein. The sample carries some 92,000 distinct CDR3 sequences, 35% to 45% recorded once. The data were obtained in a study of T cells in Graves' hyperthyroidism and ophthalmopathy.

The sample consisted of peripheral blood or thyroid tissue (not recorded which). The chain carries TRBV7-9 and TRBJ1-1, with TRBD1 identical over 9 bases. The receptor's source is a woman between 25 and 40 years old with Graves' hyperthyroidism. CDR3 amino acids: CASSFDRGSTEAFF. The CDR3 DNA follows: TGTGCCAGCAGCTTTGACAGGGGGAGCACTGAAGCTTTCTTT.